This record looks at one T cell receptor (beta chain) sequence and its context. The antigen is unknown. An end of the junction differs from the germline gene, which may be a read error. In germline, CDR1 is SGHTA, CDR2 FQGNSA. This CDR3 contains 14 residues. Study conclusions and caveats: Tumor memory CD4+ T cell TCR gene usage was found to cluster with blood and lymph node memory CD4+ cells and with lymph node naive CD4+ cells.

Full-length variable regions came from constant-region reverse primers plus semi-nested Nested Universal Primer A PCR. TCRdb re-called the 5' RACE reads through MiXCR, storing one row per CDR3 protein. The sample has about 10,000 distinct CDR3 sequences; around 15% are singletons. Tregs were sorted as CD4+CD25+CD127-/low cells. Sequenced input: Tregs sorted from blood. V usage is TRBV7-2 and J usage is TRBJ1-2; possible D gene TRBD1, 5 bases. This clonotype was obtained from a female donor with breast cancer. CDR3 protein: CTSSRGRSNYGCTF. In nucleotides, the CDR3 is TGTACCAGCAGCAGGGGCAGATCTAACTATGGCTGCACCTTC.